A single sample is the source of the 18 T cell receptor beta chains below, sequenced in a study of post-analysis software for immune sequencing data (dated by TCRdb to about 2015). What the study reported, not specific to this receptor: Significantly higher frequencies in patients than in controls were found for five or six TRBV segments, including TRBV5-6, TRBV5-1 and TRBV20-1.

Library preparation used PCR. The instrument was an Illumina HiSeq 2500. To reduce PCR and sequencing biases, unique molecular identifiers were incorporated into the TCR beta cDNA libraries. TCRdb redid the processing of the public reads, applying fastp at Q25 and MiXCR, and retained in-frame beta chains. Every CDR3 protein is listed once, alongside the most common genes and DNA of its rows. Here the sample has 700,000 to 800,000 distinct CDR3 sequences; 25% to 30% occur a single time. The ten most abundant clones make up roughly 0.54% of the sample. The antigens of these receptors remain unknown. The sequencing sample was made of blood. The receptors come from a girl aged 10 to 17 with multiple sclerosis.

The sample holds a few counts of this clonotype. V is TRBV29-1 and J is TRBJ2-2, with 7 positions matching TRBD2. This CDR3 contains 14 residues. CDR1 SQVTM and CDR2 ANQGSEA come from the germline V gene. V dropped 7 bases and J dropped 0; count of bases not matched to a gene: 5. The CDR3 is CSASGVSNTGELFF. CDR3 bases: TGCAGCGCTAGCGGCGTCTCGAACACCGGGGAGCTGTTTTTT.

V usage is TRBV12-3 or TRBV12-4 and J usage is TRBJ1-5; possibly TRBD1 for D (6 bases). This CDR3 has 15 residues. Trimming removed 6 bases from V and 6 bases from J, with 18 bases in between. For the CDR3, the DNA is TGTGCCAGCAGCCGCCCCCGGGGGGCGGGTCAGCCCCAGCATTTT. This translates into CASSRPRGAGQPQHF.

Comment on this clonotype: One end of the junction varies from germline; a read error may be responsible. The V and J genes are TRBV5-1 and TRBJ2-5; a weak D match, TRBD1 (5 bases). This CDR3 has 15 residues. Germline V gives CDR1 SGHRS, CDR2 YFSETQ. The CDR3 DNA sequence: TGCACCAGCAGCTTGGAATTCAGGGTACAAGAGACCCAGTACTTC. Translation gives CTSSLEFRVQETQYF.

This chain links TRBV5-5 with TRBJ2-7; D perhaps matches TRBD1 (6 bases). Germline values: CDR1 SGHKS, CDR2 YYEKEE (reference sequence). V gave up 4 bases and J gave up 2 bases, with 13 bases separating them. This CDR3 contains 14 residues. CDR3 loop: CASSRGQYTYEQYF. For the CDR3, the DNA is TGTGCCAGCAGCCGCGGACAGTACACCTACGAGCAGTACTTC.

The rearrangement uses TRBV6-4 and TRBJ2-1; TRBD1 agrees at 9 bases. This CDR3 has 15 residues. Looked up from germline, CDR1 is MRHNA and CDR2 is SNTAGT. The V gene end was trimmed by 3 bases and the J gene end by 5 bases; junction bases not matched to a gene: 5. CDR3 nucleotides: TGTGCCAGCAGTGAGCTAGGACAGGGGAACAATGAGCAGTTCTTC. Translating it yields CASSELGQGNNEQFF.

The chain employs TRBV6-2 or TRBV6-3 and TRBJ2-7, with 8 nucleotides matching TRBD1. The V gene's germline CDR1 is MNHEY and CDR2 SVGEGT. The trim removed 4 bases at V and 7 bases at J, leaving 12 bases unmatched. The CDR3 has 15 amino acids. The CDR3 DNA sequence: TGTGCCAGCAGTTTGTGGACAGGGATCTCAGGAGAGCAGTACTTC. Its translation is CASSLWTGISGEQYF.

The DNA for the CDR3 is TGCAGTGCTAGAGATCCCTCGACTAGCGGGAGGTTCTACAATGAGCAGTTCTTC. This gives the protein CSARDPSTSGRFYNEQFF. This chain uses TRBV20-1 with TRBJ2-1; 13 positions match TRBD2. V was clipped by 0 bases and J by 3 bases; unmatched bases: 8. The CDR3 covers 18 residues. Germline V lookup: CDR1 DFQATT, CDR2 SNEGSKA (reference sequence).

The V gene is TRBV20-1, the J gene TRBJ2-1, with 7 bases that match TRBD2. Germline V gene sequence: CDR1 DFQATT, CDR2 SNEGSKA (reference sequence). This CDR3 spans 13 amino acids. Trimming removed 6 bases from V and 6 bases from J; junction bases left unmatched: 8. CDR3 sequence: CSAPREGTNEQFF. The CDR3 bases are TGCAGTGCCCCGAGGGAGGGAACCAATGAGCAGTTCTTC.

The DNA for the CDR3 is TGTGCCAGCAGTTCCCTAGCGGGAGTGAGCTACGAGCAGTACTTC. It encodes CASSSLAGVSYEQYF. The chain is built from TRBV12-3 or TRBV12-4 and TRBJ2-7; 10 bases map to TRBD2. Trimming removed 4 bases from V and 3 bases from J; junction bases left unmatched: 6. The CDR3 is 15 amino acids.

This clonotype turned up a few times. This chain connects TRBV4-3 to TRBJ1-5, with TRBD1 as a possible D gene (5 bases). This CDR3 has 15 residues. The V end lost 0 bases, the J end lost 6 bases, and 12 bases lay between the germline ends. Per germline, CDR1 LGHNA and CDR2 YSLEER. The CDR3 DNA sequence: TGCGCCAGCAGCCAAGATATTGGGGGGGGTCAGCCCCAGCATTTT. This encodes CASSQDIGGGQPQHF.

This chain links TRBV29-1 with TRBJ1-2; 7 positions agree with TRBD1. The CDR3 has 17 amino acids. J lost 0 bases, V lost 3 bases, and 13 bases had no gene match. Germline values: CDR1 SQVTM, CDR2 ANQGSEA. Written as DNA, the CDR3 is TGCAGCGTTGAGGCCAGGGGGTTGACAAAAGCTAACTATGGCTACACCTTC. Translating gives CSVEARGLTKANYGYTF.

This clonotype was recorded a few times. The CDR3 nucleotides are TGTGCCATCAGTGAGAGGGGGGGAGATGGCTACACCTTC. Amino acids: CAISERGGDGYTF. The rearrangement joins TRBV10-3 to TRBJ1-2; possibly TRBD1 for D (6 bases). Trimming removed 2 bases at V and 6 bases at J, with 10 bases between. Germline loops: CDR1 ENHRY, CDR2 SYGVKD. The CDR3 is 13 amino acids.

This clonotype has more than one count but fewer than ten. This chain uses TRBV18 with TRBJ2-1, with 9 bases lining up with TRBD1. This CDR3 has 15 residues. Germline V gives CDR1 KGHSH, CDR2 LQKENI. Trimming removed 5 bases from V and 7 bases from J; junction bases left unmatched: 9. CDR3 bases: TGTGCCAGCTCAAGGGGACAGGGAAGGGGGAATGAGCAGTTCTTC. This codes for CASSRGQGRGNEQFF.

The genes are TRBV4-3 and TRBJ2-3, with TRBD2 matching 9 bases. The CDR3 totals 14 residues. Germline CDR1 and CDR2: LGHNA and YSLEER. J was trimmed by 6 bases and V by 6 bases; bases with no gene match: 7. The CDR3 reads CASSRTSVTDTQYF. In DNA, the CDR3 is TGCGCCAGCAGTCGGACTAGCGTAACGGATACGCAGTATTTT.

CDR3 bases: TGTGCCAGCAGCTTAAACCAGGGGGGAGAGACCCAGTACTTC. Protein sequence: CASSLNQGGETQYF. The V and J genes are TRBV7-2 and TRBJ2-7, with a tentative D call TRBD1 (7 bases). The DNA end lines up better with TRBJ2-5; the J call may be wrong. This CDR3 has 14 amino acids. CDR1 is SGHTA, CDR2 FQGNSA, per germline.

The chain links TRBV3-1 to TRBJ2-6, with a weak D call TRBD1 (5 bases). Germline lookup yields CDR1 LGHDT and CDR2 YNNKEL (reference sequence). The CDR3 runs to 16 residues. V shed 4 bases and J shed 2 bases, with 12 bases lying between them. CDR3 protein: CASSPFGAAGANVLTF. Here the CDR3 DNA reads TGTGCCAGCAGCCCGTTTGGGGCAGCTGGGGCCAACGTCCTGACTTTC.

The J gene is TRBJ2-7, the V gene TRBV7-2; D is possibly TRBD2 (5 bases). V lost 2 bases, J lost 0 bases, and 8 bases lay in between. Germline values: CDR1 SGHTA, CDR2 FQGNSA. This CDR3 has 14 amino acids. CDR3 in DNA: TGTGCCAGCAGCTTAAGCGGTCGCTCCTACGAGCAGTACTTC. Encoded protein: CASSLSGRSYEQYF.

This clonotype was picked up many times. The rearrangement links TRBV12-3 or TRBV12-4 to TRBJ2-3, with unresolved D. The germline V and J ends were trimmed by 5 bases and 0 bases, with 9 bases remaining between them. CDR3 length: 14 residues. The CDR3 protein is CASSPPVSTDTQYF. CDR3 nucleotide sequence: TGTGCCAGCAGTCCACCGGTTAGCACAGATACGCAGTATTTT.